A single T cell receptor (beta chain) is shown here with its context. Its antigen remains unknown. A read error may account for a junction end that differs from germline. The CDR3 is made up of 11 amino acids. Germline V lookup: CDR1 SNHLY, CDR2 FYNNEI. This sample stems from a study of graft-versus-host responses after intestinal transplantation. Study context: Anti-thymocyte globulin was used for induction in all recipients, who then took tacrolimus and steroids for approximately 3 years.

Sequenced by immunoSEQ multiplex PCR; TCRdb stores in-frame clones only, minus some. The table includes fewer than 45,000 clones, roughly 89% detected once. Broader study findings: Recipient marrow showed GvH clones, some seen first in ileum or blood. Early HvG declines after transplant were associated with peak circulating GvH clone levels. The study found high graft-versus-host to host-versus-graft clonal ratios in allografts of patients with graft-donor T cell macrochimerism.

Material: PBMCs, obtained approximately 320 days after intestinal transplant. This receptor was taken from a human patient who received an intestinal transplant, so some T cells may come from the graft donor. V gene TRBV2 combines with J gene TRBJ2-5, with TRBD1 matching over 8 bases. The CDR3 loop reads CASSMTGESDF. Written as DNA, the CDR3 is TGTGCCAGCAGTATGACAGGGGAGTCAGACTTC.